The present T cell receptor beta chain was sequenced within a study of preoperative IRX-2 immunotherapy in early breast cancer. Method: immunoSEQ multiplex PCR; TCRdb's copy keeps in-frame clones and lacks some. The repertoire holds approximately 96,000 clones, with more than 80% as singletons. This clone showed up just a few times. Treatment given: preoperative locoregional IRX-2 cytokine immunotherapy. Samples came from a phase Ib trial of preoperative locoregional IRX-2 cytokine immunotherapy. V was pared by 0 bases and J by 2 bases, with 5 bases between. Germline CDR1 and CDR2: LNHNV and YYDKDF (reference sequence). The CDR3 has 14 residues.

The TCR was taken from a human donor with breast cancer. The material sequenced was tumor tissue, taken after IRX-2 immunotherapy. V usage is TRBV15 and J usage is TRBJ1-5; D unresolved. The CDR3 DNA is TGTGCCACCAGCAGAGATCGGGGCAATCAGCCCCAGCATTTT. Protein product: CATSRDRGNQPQHF.